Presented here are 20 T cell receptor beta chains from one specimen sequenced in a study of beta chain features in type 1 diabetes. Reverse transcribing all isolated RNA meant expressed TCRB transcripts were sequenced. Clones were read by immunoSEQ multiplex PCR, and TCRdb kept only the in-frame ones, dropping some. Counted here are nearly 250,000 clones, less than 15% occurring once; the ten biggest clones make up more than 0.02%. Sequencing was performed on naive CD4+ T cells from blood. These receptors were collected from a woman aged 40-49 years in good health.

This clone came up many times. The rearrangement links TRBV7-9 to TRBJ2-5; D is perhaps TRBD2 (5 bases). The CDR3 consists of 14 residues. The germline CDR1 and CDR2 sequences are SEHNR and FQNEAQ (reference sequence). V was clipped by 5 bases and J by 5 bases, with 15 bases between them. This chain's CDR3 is CASSPSSGTETQYF. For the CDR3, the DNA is TGTGCCAGCAGCCCCAGCTCGGGAACGGAGACCCAGTACTTC.

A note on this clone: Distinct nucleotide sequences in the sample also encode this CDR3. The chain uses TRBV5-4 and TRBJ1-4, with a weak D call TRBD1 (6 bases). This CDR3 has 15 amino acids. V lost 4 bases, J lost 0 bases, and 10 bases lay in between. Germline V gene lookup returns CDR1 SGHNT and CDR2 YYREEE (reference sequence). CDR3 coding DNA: TGTGCCAGCAGCCTTGGGGGCACAACTAATGAAAAACTGTTTTTT. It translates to CASSLGGTTNEKLFF.

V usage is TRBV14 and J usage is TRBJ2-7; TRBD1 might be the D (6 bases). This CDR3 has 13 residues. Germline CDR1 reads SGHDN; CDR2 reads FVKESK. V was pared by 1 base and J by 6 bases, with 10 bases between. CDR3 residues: CASSQVRGSEQYF. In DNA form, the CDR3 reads TGTGCCAGCAGCCAAGTCAGGGGCAGCGAGCAGTACTTC.

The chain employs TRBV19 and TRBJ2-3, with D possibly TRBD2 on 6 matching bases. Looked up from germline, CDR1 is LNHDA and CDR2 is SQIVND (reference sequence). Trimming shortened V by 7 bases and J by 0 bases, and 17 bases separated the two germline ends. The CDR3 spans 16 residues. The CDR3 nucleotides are TGTGCCAGTACCATGAGAGCCGGGACTAGCACAGATACGCAGTATTTT. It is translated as CASTMRAGTSTDTQYF. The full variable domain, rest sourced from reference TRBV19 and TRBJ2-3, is DGGITQSPKYLFRKEGQNVTLSCEQNLNHDAMYWYRQDPGQGLRLIYYSQIVNDFQKGDIAEGYSVSREKKESFPLTVTSAQKNPTAFYLCASTMRAGTSTDTQYFGPGTRLTVL.

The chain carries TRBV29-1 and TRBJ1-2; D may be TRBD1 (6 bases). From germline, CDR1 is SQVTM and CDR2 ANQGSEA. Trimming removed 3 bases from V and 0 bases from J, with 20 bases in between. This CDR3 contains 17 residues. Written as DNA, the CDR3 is TGCAGCGTTGATCCCAGGGGAAGTGGCCATCCTAACTATGGCTACACCTTC. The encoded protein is CSVDPRGSGHPNYGYTF.

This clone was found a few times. Here the CDR3 DNA reads TGCGCCAGCAGCAAGGACTTACAAGAGACCCAGTACTTC. Its protein product is CASSKDLQETQYF. V and J are TRBV5-1 and TRBJ2-5, with D possibly being TRBD2 (5 bases). V was pared by 4 bases and J by 2 bases, with 9 bases between. Germline loops: CDR1 SGHRS, CDR2 YFSETQ. The CDR3 extends over 13 amino acids.

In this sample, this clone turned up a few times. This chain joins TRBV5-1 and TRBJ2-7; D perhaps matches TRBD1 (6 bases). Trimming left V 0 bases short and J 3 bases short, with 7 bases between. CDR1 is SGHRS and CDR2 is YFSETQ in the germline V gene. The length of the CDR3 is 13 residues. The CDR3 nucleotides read TGCGCCAGCAGCTTGGACAGGGACTACGAGCAGTACTTC. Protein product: CASSLDRDYEQYF.

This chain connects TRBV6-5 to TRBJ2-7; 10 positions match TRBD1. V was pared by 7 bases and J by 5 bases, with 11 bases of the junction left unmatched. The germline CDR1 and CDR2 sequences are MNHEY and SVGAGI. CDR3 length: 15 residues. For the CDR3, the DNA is TGTGCCAGCACCCGAGGATGGGGACAGGGGAACGAGCAGTACTTC. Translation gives CASTRGWGQGNEQYF.

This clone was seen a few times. For the CDR3, the DNA is TGTGCCAGTAGCCGAAGGACAGGTTTGGAGGACAATGAGCAGTTCTTC. Protein: CASSRRTGLEDNEQFF. This chain uses TRBV19 with TRBJ2-1; 7 bases fit TRBD1. This CDR3 is built from 16 residues. Germline V gene lookup returns CDR1 LNHDA and CDR2 SQIVND (reference sequence). Trimming removed 6 bases from V and 5 bases from J; junction bases left unmatched: 13.

The CDR3, as DNA: TGTGCCAGCTCACGCGCCACGCTACTAGTGGAGACCCAGTACTTC. This gives the protein CASSRATLLVETQYF. This chain links TRBV18 with TRBJ2-5; D may be TRBD2 (5 bases). The CDR3 has 15 amino acids. V was shortened by 4 bases and J by 5 bases, with 17 bases between the two germline ends. CDR1 and CDR2 (germline): KGHSH, LQKENI. Complete variable domain (other parts from reference TRBV18 and TRBJ2-5): NAGVMQNPRHLVRRRGQEARLRCSPMKGHSHVYWYRQLPEEGLKFMVYLQKENIIDESGMPKERFSAEFPKEGPSILRIQQVVRGDSAAYFCASSRATLLVETQYFGPGTRLLVL.

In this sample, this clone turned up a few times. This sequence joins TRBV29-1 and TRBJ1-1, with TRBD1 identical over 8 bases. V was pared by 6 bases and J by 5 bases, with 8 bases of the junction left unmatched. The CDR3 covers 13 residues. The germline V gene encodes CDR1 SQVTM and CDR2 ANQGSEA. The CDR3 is CSVGGTGLTEAFF. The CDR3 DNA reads TGCAGCGTGGGCGGGACAGGTTTAACTGAAGCTTTCTTT.

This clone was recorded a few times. The CDR3 loop is CASSADQETQYF. CDR3 nucleotides: TGCGCCAGCAGTGCGGACCAAGAGACCCAGTACTTC. This rearrangement joins TRBV10-1 to TRBJ2-5, with no clear D. This CDR3 has 12 residues. CDR1 is WNHNN and CDR2 is SYGVQD in the germline V gene (reference sequence). Trimming removed 4 bases at V and 0 bases at J, with 3 bases between.

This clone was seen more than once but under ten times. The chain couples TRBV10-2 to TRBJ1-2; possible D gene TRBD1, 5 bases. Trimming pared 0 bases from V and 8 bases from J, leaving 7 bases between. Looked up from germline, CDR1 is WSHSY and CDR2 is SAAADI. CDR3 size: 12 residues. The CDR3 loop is CASSESGVGYTF. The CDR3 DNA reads TGCGCCAGCAGTGAGTCAGGGGTCGGCTACACCTTC.

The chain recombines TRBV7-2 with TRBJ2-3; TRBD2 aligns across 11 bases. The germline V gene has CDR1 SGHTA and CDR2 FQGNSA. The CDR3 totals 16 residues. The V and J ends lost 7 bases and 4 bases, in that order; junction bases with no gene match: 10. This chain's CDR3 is CASKSALAGGPDTQYF. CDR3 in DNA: TGTGCCAGCAAATCGGCCCTAGCGGGGGGCCCAGATACGCAGTATTTT.

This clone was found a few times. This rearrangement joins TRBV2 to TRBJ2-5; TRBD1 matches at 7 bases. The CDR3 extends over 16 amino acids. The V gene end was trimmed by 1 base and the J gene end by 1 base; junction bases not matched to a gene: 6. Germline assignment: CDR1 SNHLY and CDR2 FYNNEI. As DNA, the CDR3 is TGTGCCAGCAGTGAAGAGGGACAGATACCCCAAGAGACCCAGTACTTC. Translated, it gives CASSEEGQIPQETQYF. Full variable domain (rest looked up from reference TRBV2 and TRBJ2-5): EPEVTQTPSHQVTQMGQEVILRCVPISNHLYFYWYRQILGQKVEFLVSFYNNEISEKSEIFDDQFSVERPDGSNFTLKIRSTKLEDSAMYFCASSEEGQIPQETQYFGPGTRLLVL.

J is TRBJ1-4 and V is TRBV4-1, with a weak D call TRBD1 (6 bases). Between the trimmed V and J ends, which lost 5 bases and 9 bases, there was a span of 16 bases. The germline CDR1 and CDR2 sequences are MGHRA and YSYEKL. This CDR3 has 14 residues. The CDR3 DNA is TGCGCCAGCAGCTCGCACAGGGATAGGCAAAAACTGTTTTTT. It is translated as CASSSHRDRQKLFF.

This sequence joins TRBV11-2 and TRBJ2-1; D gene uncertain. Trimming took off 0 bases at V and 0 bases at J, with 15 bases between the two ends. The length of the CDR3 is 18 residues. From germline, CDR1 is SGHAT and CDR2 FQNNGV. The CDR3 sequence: CASSLDLPAFSSYNEQFF. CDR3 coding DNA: TGTGCCAGCAGCTTAGATCTGCCCGCTTTCAGCTCCTACAATGAGCAGTTCTTC.

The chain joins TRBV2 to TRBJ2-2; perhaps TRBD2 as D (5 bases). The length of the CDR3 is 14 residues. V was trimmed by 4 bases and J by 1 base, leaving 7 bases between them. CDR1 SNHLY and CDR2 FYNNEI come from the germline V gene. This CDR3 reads CASSATRNTGELFF. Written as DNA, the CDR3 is TGTGCCAGCAGTGCCACTAGGAACACCGGGGAGCTGTTTTTT.

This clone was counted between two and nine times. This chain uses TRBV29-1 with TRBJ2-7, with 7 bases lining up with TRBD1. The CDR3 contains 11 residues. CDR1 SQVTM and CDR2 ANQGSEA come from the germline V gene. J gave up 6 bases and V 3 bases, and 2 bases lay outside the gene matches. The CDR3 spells CSVERQGEQYF. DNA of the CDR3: TGCAGCGTTGAGCGACAGGGCGAGCAGTACTTC.

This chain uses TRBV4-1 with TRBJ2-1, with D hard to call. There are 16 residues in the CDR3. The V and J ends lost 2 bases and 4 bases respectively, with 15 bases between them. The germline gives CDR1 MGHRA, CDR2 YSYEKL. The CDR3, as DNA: TGCGCCAGCAGCCAATCTGGTATCGGTTTGTACAATGAGCAGTTCTTC. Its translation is CASSQSGIGLYNEQFF.